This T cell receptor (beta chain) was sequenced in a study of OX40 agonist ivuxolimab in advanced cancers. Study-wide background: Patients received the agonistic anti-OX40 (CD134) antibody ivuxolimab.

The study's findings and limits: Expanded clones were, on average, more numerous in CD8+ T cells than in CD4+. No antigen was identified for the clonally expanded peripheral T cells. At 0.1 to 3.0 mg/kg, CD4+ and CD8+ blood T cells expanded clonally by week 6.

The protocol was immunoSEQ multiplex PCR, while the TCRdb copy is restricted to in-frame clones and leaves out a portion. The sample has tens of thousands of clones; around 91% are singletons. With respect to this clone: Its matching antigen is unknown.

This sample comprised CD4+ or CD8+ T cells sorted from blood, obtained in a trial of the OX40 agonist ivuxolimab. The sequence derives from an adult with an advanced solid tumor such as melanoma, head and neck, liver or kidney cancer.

The CDR3 is CASSRVGEYEQYF. The CDR3, as DNA: TGTGCCAGCAGCCGGGTCGGAGAATACGAGCAGTACTTC. The chain employs TRBV7-9 and TRBJ2-7; D not certain. The V end was cut by 5 bases, the J end by 4 bases, with 12 bases between. This CDR3 region has 13 residues. In germline, CDR1 is SEHNR, CDR2 FQNEAQ (reference sequence).